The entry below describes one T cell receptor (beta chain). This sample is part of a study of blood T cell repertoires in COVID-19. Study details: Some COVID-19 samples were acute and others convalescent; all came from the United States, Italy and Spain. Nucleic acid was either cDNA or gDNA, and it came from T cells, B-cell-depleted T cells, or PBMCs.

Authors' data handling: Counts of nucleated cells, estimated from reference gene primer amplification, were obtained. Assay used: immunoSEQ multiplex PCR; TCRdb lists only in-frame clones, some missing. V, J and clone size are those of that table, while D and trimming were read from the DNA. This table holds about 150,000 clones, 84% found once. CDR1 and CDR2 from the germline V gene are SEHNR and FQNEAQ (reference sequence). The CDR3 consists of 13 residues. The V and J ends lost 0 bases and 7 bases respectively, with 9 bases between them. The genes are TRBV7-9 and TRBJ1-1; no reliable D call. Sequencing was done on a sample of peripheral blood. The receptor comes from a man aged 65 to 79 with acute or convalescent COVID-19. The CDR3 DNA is TGTGCCAGCAGCTTAGCCCCCGCAGGTGAAGCTTTCTTT. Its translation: CASSLAPAGEAFF.